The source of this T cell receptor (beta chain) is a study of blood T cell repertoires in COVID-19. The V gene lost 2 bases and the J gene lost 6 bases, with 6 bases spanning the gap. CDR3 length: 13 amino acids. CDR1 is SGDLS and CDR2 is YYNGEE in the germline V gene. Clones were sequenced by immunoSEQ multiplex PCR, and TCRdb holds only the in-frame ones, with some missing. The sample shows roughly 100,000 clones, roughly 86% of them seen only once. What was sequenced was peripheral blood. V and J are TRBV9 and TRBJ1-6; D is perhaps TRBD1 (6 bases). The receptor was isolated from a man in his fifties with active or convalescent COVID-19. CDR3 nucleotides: TGTGCCAGCAGCGTGGACAGTAATTCACCCCTCCACTTT. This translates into CASSVDSNSPLHF. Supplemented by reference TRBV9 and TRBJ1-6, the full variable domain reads DSGVTQTPKHLITATGQRVTLRCSPRSGDLSVYWYQQSLDQGLQFLIQYYNGEERAKGNILERFSAQQFPDLHSELNLSSLELGDSALYFCASSVDSNSPLHFGNGTRLTVT.